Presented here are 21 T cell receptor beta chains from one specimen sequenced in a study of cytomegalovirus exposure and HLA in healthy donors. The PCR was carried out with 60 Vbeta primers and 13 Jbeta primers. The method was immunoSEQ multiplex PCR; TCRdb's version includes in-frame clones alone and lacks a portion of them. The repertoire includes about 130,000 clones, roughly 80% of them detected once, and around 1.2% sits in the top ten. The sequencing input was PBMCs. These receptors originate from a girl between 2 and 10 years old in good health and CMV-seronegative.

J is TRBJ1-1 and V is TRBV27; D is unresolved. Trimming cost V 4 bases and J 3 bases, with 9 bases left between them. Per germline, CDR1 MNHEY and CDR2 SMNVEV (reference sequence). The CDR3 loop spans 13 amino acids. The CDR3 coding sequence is TGTGCCAGCAGTTATAAAGAGTACACTGAAGCTTTCTTT. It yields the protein CASSYKEYTEAFF.

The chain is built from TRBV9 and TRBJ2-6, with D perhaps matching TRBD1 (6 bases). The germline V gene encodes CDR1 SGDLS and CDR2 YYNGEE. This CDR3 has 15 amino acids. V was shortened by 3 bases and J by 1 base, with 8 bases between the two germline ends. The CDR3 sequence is CASSARGSGANVLTF. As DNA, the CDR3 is TGTGCCAGCAGCGCGAGGGGGTCTGGGGCCAACGTCCTGACTTTC. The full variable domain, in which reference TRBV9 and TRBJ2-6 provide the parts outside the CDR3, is DSGVTQTPKHLITATGQRVTLRCSPRSGDLSVYWYQQSLDQGLQFLIQYYNGEERAKGNILERFSAQQFPDLHSELNLSSLELGDSALYFCASSARGSGANVLTFGAGSRLTVL.

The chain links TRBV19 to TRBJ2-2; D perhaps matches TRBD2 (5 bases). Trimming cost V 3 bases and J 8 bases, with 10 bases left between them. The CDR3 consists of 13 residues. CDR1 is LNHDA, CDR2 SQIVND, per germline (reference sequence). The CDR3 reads CASSIEGPGELFF. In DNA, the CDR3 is TGTGCCAGTAGTATCGAGGGCCCGGGGGAGCTGTTTTTT.

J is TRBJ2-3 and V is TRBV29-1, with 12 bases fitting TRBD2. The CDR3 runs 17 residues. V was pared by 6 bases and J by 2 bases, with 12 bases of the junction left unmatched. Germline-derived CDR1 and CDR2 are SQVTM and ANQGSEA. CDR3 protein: CSVRLSSSGRDTDTQYF. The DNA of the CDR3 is TGCAGCGTCCGCTTGTCTTCTAGCGGGAGGGACACAGATACGCAGTATTTT.

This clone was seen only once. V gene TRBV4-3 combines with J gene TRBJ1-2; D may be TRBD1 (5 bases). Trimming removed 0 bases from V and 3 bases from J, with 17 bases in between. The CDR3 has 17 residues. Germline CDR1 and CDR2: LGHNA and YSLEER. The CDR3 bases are TGCGCCAGCAGCCAAGATCTGGATGGTGTCAGGGACTATGGCTACACCTTC. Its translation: CASSQDLDGVRDYGYTF.

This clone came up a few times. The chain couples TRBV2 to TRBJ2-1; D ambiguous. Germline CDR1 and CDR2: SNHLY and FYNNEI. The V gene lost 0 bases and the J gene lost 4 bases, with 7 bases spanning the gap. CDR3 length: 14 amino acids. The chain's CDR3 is CASSEAADYNEQFF. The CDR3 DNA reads TGTGCCAGCAGTGAAGCGGCGGATTACAATGAGCAGTTCTTC. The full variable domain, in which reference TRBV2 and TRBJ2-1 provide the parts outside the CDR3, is EPEVTQTPSHQVTQMGQEVILRCVPISNHLYFYWYRQILGQKVEFLVSFYNNEISEKSEIFDDQFSVERPDGSNFTLKIRSTKLEDSAMYFCASSEAADYNEQFFGPGTRLTVL.

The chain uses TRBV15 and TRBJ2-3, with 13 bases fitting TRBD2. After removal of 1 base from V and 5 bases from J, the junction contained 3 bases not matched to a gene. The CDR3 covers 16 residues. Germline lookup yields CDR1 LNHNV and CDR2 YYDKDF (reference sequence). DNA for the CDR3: TGTGCCACCAGCAGAGGGACTAGCGGGAGAGAAGATACGCAGTATTTT. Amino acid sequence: CATSRGTSGREDTQYF.

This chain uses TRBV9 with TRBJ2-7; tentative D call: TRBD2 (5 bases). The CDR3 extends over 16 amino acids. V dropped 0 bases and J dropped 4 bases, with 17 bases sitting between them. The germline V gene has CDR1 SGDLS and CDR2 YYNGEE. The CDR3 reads CASSVVRDSPMYEQYF. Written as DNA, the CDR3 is TGTGCCAGCAGCGTAGTGAGGGATAGCCCAATGTACGAGCAGTACTTC.

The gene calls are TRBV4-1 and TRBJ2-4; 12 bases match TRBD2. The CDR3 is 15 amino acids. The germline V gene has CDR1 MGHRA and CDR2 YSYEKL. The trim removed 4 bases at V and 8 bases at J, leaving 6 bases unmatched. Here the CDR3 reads CASSRLAGGQDIQYF. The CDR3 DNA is TGCGCCAGCAGCCGCCTAGCGGGAGGGCAGGACATTCAGTACTTC.

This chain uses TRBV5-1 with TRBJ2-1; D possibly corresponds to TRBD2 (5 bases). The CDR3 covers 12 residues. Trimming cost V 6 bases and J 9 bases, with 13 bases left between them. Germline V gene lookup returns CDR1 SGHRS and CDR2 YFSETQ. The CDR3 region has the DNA TGCGCCAGCACCTCCGGGGTTAGTGAGCAGTTCTTC. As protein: CASTSGVSEQFF.

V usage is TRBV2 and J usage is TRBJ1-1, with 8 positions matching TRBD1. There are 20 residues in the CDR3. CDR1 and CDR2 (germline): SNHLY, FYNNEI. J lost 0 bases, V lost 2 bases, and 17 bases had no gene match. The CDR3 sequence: CASSEKVWGQVSFMNTEAFF. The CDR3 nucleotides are TGTGCCAGCAGTGAAAAGGTGTGGGGACAGGTGTCCTTCATGAACACTGAAGCTTTCTTT.

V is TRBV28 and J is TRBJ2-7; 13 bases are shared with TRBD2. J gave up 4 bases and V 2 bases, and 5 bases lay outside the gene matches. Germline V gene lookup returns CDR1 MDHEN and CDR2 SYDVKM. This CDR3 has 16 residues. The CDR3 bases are TGTGCCAGCAGTTTAGGGGGACTAGCGGGACCGTACGAGCAGTACTTC. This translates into CASSLGGLAGPYEQYF.

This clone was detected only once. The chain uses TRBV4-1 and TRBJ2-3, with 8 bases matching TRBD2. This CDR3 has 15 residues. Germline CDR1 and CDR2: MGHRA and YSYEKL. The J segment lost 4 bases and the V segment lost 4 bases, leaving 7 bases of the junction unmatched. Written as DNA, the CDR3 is TGCGCCAGCAGCCTTACAACGGGAGGGGCAGATACGCAGTATTTT. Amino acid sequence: CASSLTTGGADTQYF.

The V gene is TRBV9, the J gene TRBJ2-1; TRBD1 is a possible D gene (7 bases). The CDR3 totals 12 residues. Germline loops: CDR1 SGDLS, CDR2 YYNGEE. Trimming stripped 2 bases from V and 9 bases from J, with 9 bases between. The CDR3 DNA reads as TGTGCCAGCAGCGTCCAGGGGGGTGAGCAGTTCTTC. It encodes CASSVQGGEQFF.

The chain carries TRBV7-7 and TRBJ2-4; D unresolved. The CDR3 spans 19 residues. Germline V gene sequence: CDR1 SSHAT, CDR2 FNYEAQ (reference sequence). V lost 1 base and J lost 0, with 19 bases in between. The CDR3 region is CASSLDSPLSRLAKNIQYF. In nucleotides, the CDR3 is TGTGCCAGCAGCTTAGATTCGCCACTAAGCAGACTAGCCAAAAACATTCAGTACTTC.

CDR3 nucleotide sequence: TGTGCCTGGAGTGGAGGACAGGGGTTAGGGGAGACCCAGTACTTC. As protein: CAWSGGQGLGETQYF. This chain connects TRBV30 to TRBJ2-5; 9 positions match TRBD1. This CDR3 comprises 15 residues. Germline V gene lookup returns CDR1 GTSNPN and CDR2 SVGIG (reference sequence). V lost 1 base, J lost 5 bases, and 8 bases stayed unmatched.

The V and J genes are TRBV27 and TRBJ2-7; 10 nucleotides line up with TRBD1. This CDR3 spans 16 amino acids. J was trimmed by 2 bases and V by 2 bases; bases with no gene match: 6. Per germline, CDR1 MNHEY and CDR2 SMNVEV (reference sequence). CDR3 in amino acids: CASSLMTGTGAYEQYF. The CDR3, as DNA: TGTGCCAGCAGTTTAATGACCGGGACAGGGGCCTACGAGCAGTACTTC.

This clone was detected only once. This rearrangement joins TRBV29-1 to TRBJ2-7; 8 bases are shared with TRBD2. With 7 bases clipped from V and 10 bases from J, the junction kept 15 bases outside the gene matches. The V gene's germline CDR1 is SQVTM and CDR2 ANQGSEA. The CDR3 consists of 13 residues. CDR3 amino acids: CSANPGGGVHQYF. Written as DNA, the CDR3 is TGCAGCGCGAACCCCGGGGGGGGAGTTCACCAGTACTTC.

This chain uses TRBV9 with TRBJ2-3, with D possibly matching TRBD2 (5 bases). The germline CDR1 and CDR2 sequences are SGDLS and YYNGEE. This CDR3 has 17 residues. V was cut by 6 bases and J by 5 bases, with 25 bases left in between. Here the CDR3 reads CASKRSSPGELGDTQYF. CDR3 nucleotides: TGTGCCAGCAAACGTAGTAGCCCTGGGGAGCTTGGAGATACGCAGTATTTT.

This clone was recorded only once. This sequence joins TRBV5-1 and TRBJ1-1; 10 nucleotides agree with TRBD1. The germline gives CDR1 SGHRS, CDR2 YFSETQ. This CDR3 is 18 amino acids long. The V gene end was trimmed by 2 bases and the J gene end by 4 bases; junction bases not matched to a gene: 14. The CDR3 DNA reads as TGCGCCAGCAGCTTAAGGTTTCACCAGACAGGGGGCATCACTGAAGCTTTCTTT. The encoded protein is CASSLRFHQTGGITEAFF.

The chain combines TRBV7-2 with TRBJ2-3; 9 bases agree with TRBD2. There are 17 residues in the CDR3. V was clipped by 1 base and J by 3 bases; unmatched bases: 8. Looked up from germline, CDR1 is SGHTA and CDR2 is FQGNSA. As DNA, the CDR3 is TGTGCCAGCAGCTTAGGAGTCGATAGCGGGAGAACAGATACGCAGTATTTT. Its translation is CASSLGVDSGRTDTQYF.